This T cell receptor beta chain was recorded in a study of beta chain features in type 1 diabetes. This CDR3 has 17 residues. Germline V CDR1 and CDR2: SQVTM, ANQGSEA. Unmatched junction bases numbered 9, after V lost 3 bases and J lost 1 base. Expressed TCRB transcripts were sequenced, since all the RNA that had been isolated was reverse transcribed. Some clones are missing from TCRdb's copy, which holds only in-frame ones; the method was immunoSEQ multiplex PCR. The data hold around 200,000 clones, with approximately 13% observed a single time. The collection from each donor was one heparinised blood draw averaging approximately 110 mL. In all sorted populations, purity surpassed 95%. A note on this clone: Its antigen is still unknown.

Study-level results: A pattern of fewer insertions and more deletions at VDJ junctions was seen in type 1 diabetes patients. For TCRB rearrangement, an influence of HLA type remained unresolved here.

The chain uses TRBV29-1 and TRBJ2-5; 12 bases map to TRBD1. The sequence was obtained from a woman aged 18-30 years in good health. Sequenced: central memory CD4+ T cells from blood. The DNA of the CDR3 is TGCAGCGTTGAGGGGGACAGGGGGCCGTGGGGCCAAGAGACCCAGTACTTC. Amino acids: CSVEGDRGPWGQETQYF.